The next 29 T cell receptor beta chains were all read from a single sample in a study of PD-1 blockade in mismatch repair-deficient tumors. Measured with immunoSEQ multiplex PCR; TCRdb has only the in-frame clones, and not every one. The sample holds some 27,000 clones, less than 85% seen once. This specimen was PBMCs, taken before pembrolizumab treatment. The source of these receptors is an adult with mismatch repair-deficient cancer.

V usage is TRBV28 and J usage is TRBJ1-4; D is unresolved. The CDR3 sequence is 14 residues long. V lost 5 bases and J lost 0, with 7 bases in between. Germline CDR1 reads MDHEN; CDR2 reads SYDVKM. CDR3 in DNA: TGTGCCAGCAGTCCGATAGCAACTAATGAAAAACTGTTTTTT. This sequence encodes CASSPIATNEKLFF.

The chain couples TRBV2 to TRBJ2-2; 14 nucleotides match TRBD2. Per the germline V gene, CDR1 is SNHLY and CDR2 is FYNNEI. The J segment lost 7 bases and the V segment lost 6 bases, leaving 4 bases of the junction unmatched. The CDR3 runs 15 residues. CDR3 protein: CASRPTSGRGGELFF. The CDR3 DNA follows: TGTGCCAGCAGACCGACTAGCGGGAGGGGCGGGGAGCTGTTTTTT.

The V and J genes are TRBV7-8 and TRBJ2-1, with TRBD1 matching over 7 bases. Germline V gives CDR1 SGHVS, CDR2 FQNEAQ. Losses at the gene ends were 6 bases for V and 8 bases for J; bases not matched to a gene: 4. This CDR3 has 12 residues. The CDR3 DNA follows: TGTGCCAGCAGAACAGGGGTTTATGAGCAGTTCTTC. Translating it yields CASRTGVYEQFF. Drawing the rest from reference TRBV7-8 and TRBJ2-1, the complete variable domain is GAGVSQSPRYKVAKRGQDVALRCDPISGHVSLFWYQQALGQGPEFLTYFQNEAQLDKSGLPSDRFFAERPEGSVSTLKIQRTQQEDSAVYLCASRTGVYEQFFGPGTRLTVL.

The chain joins TRBV6-5 to TRBJ1-2; a weak D match, TRBD1 (6 bases). The CDR3 is 13 residues long. The V gene's germline CDR1 is MNHEY and CDR2 SVGAGI. V shed 6 bases and J shed 8 bases, with 16 bases lying between them. The CDR3 DNA is TGTGCCAGCAGCGGGGGGGCCGGTCGGGGCTACACCTTC. Protein sequence: CASSGGAGRGYTF.

The rearrangement uses TRBV11-2 and TRBJ1-2, with a tentative D call TRBD1 (6 bases). Per germline, CDR1 SGHAT and CDR2 FQNNGV. The CDR3 length is 14 residues. Trimming removed 3 bases from V and 7 bases from J, with 15 bases in between. The CDR3 DNA reads as TGTGCCAGCAGCTTCTCAGAGGGGGTCGGTGGCTACACCTTC. Protein product: CASSFSEGVGGYTF.

Only one count was recorded for this clone. The rearrangement joins TRBV10-3 to TRBJ2-4; D gene ambiguous. The CDR3 totals 13 residues. The V end was cut by 3 bases, the J end by 1 base, with 4 bases between. Germline V gene sequence: CDR1 ENHRY, CDR2 SYGVKD. CDR3 coding DNA: TGTGCCATCAGTGACGTGGCCAAAAACATTCAGTACTTC. Its protein is CAISDVAKNIQYF.

The chain has TRBV4-1 and TRBJ2-1, with 7 bases that match TRBD2. The CDR3 has 11 amino acids. CDR1 is MGHRA and CDR2 is YSYEKL in the germline V gene. The junction had 2 bases not matched to a gene; V was cut back by 3 bases and J by 12 bases. CDR3 amino acids: CASSHREGQFF. The CDR3 bases are TGCGCCAGCAGCCACAGGGAGGGGCAGTTCTTC.

This rearrangement joins TRBV18 to TRBJ1-1, with D possibly being TRBD1 (5 bases). Germline V gene lookup returns CDR1 KGHSH and CDR2 LQKENI. Trimming took off 5 bases at V and 1 base at J, with 8 bases between the two ends. The CDR3 has 13 amino acids. CDR3 sequence reads: CASSSDRNTEAFF. Written as DNA, the CDR3 is TGTGCCAGCTCATCTGACAGGAACACTGAAGCTTTCTTT.

The chain uses TRBV5-6 and TRBJ2-2; a weak D match, TRBD1 (7 bases). Trimming stripped 6 bases from V and 6 bases from J, with 21 bases between. The CDR3 covers 16 residues. Germline CDR1 reads SGHDT; CDR2 reads YYEEEE. The CDR3 DNA sequence: TGTGCCAGCATCCTTGGAGGGGGCGGAATCGCCGGGGAGCTGTTTTTT. Protein product: CASILGGGGIAGELFF.

The chain combines TRBV2 with TRBJ2-2; 10 bases are shared with TRBD1. V lost 8 bases, J lost 4 bases, and 4 bases stayed unmatched. The CDR3 spans 14 residues. Germline CDR1 and CDR2: SNHLY and FYNNEI. The CDR3 reads CASGQGVGTGELFF. The CDR3 DNA reads TGTGCCAGCGGACAGGGGGTGGGCACCGGGGAGCTGTTTTTT.

The chain combines TRBV6-1 with TRBJ2-2; 7 bases are a match to TRBD1. Germline lookup yields CDR1 MNHNS and CDR2 SASEGT. J lost 3 bases, V lost 6 bases, and 7 bases had no gene match. This CDR3 has 15 amino acids. The CDR3 reads CASSPRQGHTGELFF. The CDR3 coding sequence is TGTGCCAGCAGCCCTAGACAGGGACACACCGGGGAGCTGTTTTTT.

The chain has TRBV4-1 and TRBJ1-4; no clear D gene. Germline CDR1 and CDR2: MGHRA and YSYEKL. V was clipped by 0 bases and J by 11 bases, with 19 bases between them. CDR3 length: 16 residues. CDR3 DNA sequence: TGCGCCAGCAGCCAAGATACGCGGGGAGCGGGTGGGAAACTGTTTTTT. This encodes CASSQDTRGAGGKLFF.

The chain is built from TRBV6-4 and TRBJ2-1; 9 bases agree with TRBD2. This CDR3 spans 15 amino acids. From germline, CDR1 is MRHNA and CDR2 SNTAGT. Trimming cost V 2 bases and J 11 bases; bases outside gene matches: 10. CDR3 sequence (DNA): TGTGCCAGCAGTGACGGGCGGGAGGGCCTTGCAAAGCAGTTCTTC. Protein product: CASSDGREGLAKQFF.

This chain joins TRBV14 and TRBJ1-1; D remains ambiguous. The CDR3 is 17 amino acids. The V end lost 2 bases, the J end lost 1 base, and 17 bases lay between the germline ends. Germline CDR1 reads SGHDN; CDR2 reads FVKESK. The CDR3, as DNA: TGTGCCAGCAGCCAACTTGGTGGGCATATATGGAACACTGAAGCTTTCTTT. It codes for CASSQLGGHIWNTEAFF.

This clone has a handful of counts. This chain links TRBV7-9 with TRBJ1-3; D call uncertain. V lost 8 bases to trimming and J lost 0 bases, with 8 bases between them. The CDR3 is 13 amino acids. Germline assignment: CDR1 SEHNR and CDR2 FQNEAQ (reference sequence). CDR3 in DNA: TGTGCCAGCGGGTCGGGCTCTGGAAACACCATATATTTT. Translating it yields CASGSGSGNTIYF.

This chain uses TRBV6-5 with TRBJ1-2; 9 nucleotides agree with TRBD1. The CDR3 has 15 amino acids. The V gene's germline CDR1 is MNHEY and CDR2 SVGAGI. Losses at the gene ends were 4 bases for V and 0 bases for J; bases not matched to a gene: 3. The chain's CDR3 is CASSSQGAANYGYTF. The CDR3 nucleotides read TGTGCCAGCAGTTCACAGGGGGCTGCTAACTATGGCTACACCTTC.

The V and J genes are TRBV7-8 and TRBJ2-2; 14 bases are shared with TRBD2. V gave up 5 bases and J gave up 6 bases; unmatched junction bases: 8. CDR1 and CDR2 from the germline V gene are SGHVS and FQNEAQ. This CDR3 spans 17 amino acids. The CDR3 is CASSGGTSGSEAGELFF. Here the CDR3 DNA reads TGTGCCAGCAGCGGAGGGACTAGCGGGAGTGAGGCCGGGGAGCTGTTTTTT.

The V call is TRBV28, the J call TRBJ2-3; the D gene is possibly TRBD2 (6 bases). The CDR3 spans 14 residues. Per germline, CDR1 MDHEN and CDR2 SYDVKM. The V gene lost 0 bases and the J gene lost 4 bases, with 8 bases spanning the gap. The CDR3 DNA reads TGTGCCAGCAGTTTATGGCGGGGATCAGATACGCAGTATTTT. Protein: CASSLWRGSDTQYF.

The gene calls are TRBV28 and TRBJ1-4; D possibly corresponds to TRBD1 (5 bases). V was cut by 6 bases and J by 7 bases, with 18 bases left in between. The germline V gene has CDR1 MDHEN and CDR2 SYDVKM. This CDR3 spans 15 amino acids. CDR3 sequence reads: CASRFNAVGGEKLFF. The CDR3 DNA follows: TGTGCCAGCAGATTCAATGCGGTGGGGGGTGAAAAACTGTTTTTT.

The chain couples TRBV7-9 to TRBJ2-1, with D possibly TRBD1 on 5 matching bases. The germline V gene has CDR1 SEHNR and CDR2 FQNEAQ (reference sequence). The CDR3 has 18 amino acids. Deletions cut 4 bases from V and 7 bases from J, with 26 bases between. The CDR3 protein is CASSSSTGSRKGWNEQFF. In nucleotides, the CDR3 is TGTGCCAGCAGCTCGAGTACCGGCTCCAGAAAGGGGTGGAATGAGCAGTTCTTC.

The chain couples TRBV2 to TRBJ2-1; D unclear. CDR3 size: 14 residues. CDR1 SNHLY and CDR2 FYNNEI come from the germline V gene. Trimming cost V 4 bases and J 0 bases, with 7 bases left between them. CDR3 DNA: TGTGCCAGCAGTGCGGTCTCCTCCTACAATGAGCAGTTCTTC. Translated: CASSAVSSYNEQFF. Together with reference TRBV2 and TRBJ2-1, the CDR3 gives the full variable domain: EPEVTQTPSHQVTQMGQEVILRCVPISNHLYFYWYRQILGQKVEFLVSFYNNEISEKSEIFDDQFSVERPDGSNFTLKIRSTKLEDSAMYFCASSAVSSYNEQFFGPGTRLTVL.

The chain combines TRBV2 with TRBJ2-2; D possibly corresponds to TRBD1 (6 bases). The CDR3 covers 16 residues. The V end lost 10 bases, the J end lost 0 bases, and 18 bases lay between the germline ends. Germline V gene lookup returns CDR1 SNHLY and CDR2 FYNNEI. CDR3 residues: CATIQGLSANTGELFF. CDR3 nucleotides: TGTGCCACCATACAGGGCCTGAGTGCGAACACCGGGGAGCTGTTTTTT.

The J gene is TRBJ1-1, the V gene TRBV5-1; TRBD1 might be the D (6 bases). This CDR3 is built from 14 residues. V was pared by 0 bases and J by 2 bases, with 8 bases between. The V gene's germline CDR1 is SGHRS and CDR2 YFSETQ. For the CDR3, the DNA is TGCGCCAGCAGCTTGGGACAGGAAAACACTGAAGCTTTCTTT. It yields the protein CASSLGQENTEAFF.

This clone was seen a handful of times. This chain uses TRBV19 with TRBJ2-7, with 10 bases identical to TRBD1. The CDR3 sequence is 14 residues long. J gave up 4 bases and V 5 bases, and 5 bases lay outside the gene matches. Germline V lookup: CDR1 LNHDA, CDR2 SQIVND (reference sequence). The CDR3 nucleotides are TGTGCCAGTAGTCCCGGGACAGGGGATTACGAGCAGTACTTC. Its translation: CASSPGTGDYEQYF.

J is TRBJ2-7 and V is TRBV6-6; tentative D call: TRBD2 (6 bases). V was clipped by 6 bases and J by 5 bases, with 17 bases between them. The CDR3 has 14 residues. The germline V gene has CDR1 MNHNY and CDR2 SVGAGI (reference sequence). CDR3 nucleotide sequence: TGTGCCAGCAGCCGCATAGGTGGAGGGCACGAGCAGTACTTC. Translated: CASSRIGGGHEQYF.

The gene calls are TRBV6-6 and TRBJ2-7; 7 positions agree with TRBD2. Germline CDR1 MNHNY, CDR2 SVGAGI (reference sequence). This CDR3 has 13 residues. V shed 6 bases and J 7 bases; nucleotides not matched to a gene: 9. CDR3 sequence (DNA): TGTGCCAGCAGAAACAGCGGGACTGGGGAGCAGTACTTC. Protein sequence: CASRNSGTGEQYF.

The chain is built from TRBV6-5 and TRBJ2-5; the match to TRBD1 covers 7 bases. Germline V gives CDR1 MNHEY, CDR2 SVGAGI. CDR3 length: 14 amino acids. Trimming removed 2 bases from V and 2 bases from J; junction bases left unmatched: 2. In DNA, the CDR3 is TGTGCCAGCAGTTACACAGGGGCGCAAGAGACCCAGTACTTC. Translated: CASSYTGAQETQYF.

The rearrangement joins TRBV28 to TRBJ1-4; D is perhaps TRBD1 (5 bases). Germline CDR1 MDHEN, CDR2 SYDVKM. Trimming left V 4 bases short and J 0 bases short, with 6 bases between. The length of the CDR3 is 14 residues. The DNA of the CDR3 is TGTGCCAGCAGTTCGGGGGCAACTAATGAAAAACTGTTTTTT. As protein: CASSSGATNEKLFF.

The J gene is TRBJ1-5, the V gene TRBV21-1; TRBD1, the table's D call, lacks a check against the DNA. TRBV21-1 is a known pseudogene. The CDR3 has 18 residues. The CDR3 DNA follows: TGTGCCAGCAGCCTTAGACGGGACAGTATGAGAGCGTGGCAGCCCCAGCATTTT. Protein: CASSLRRDSMRAWQPQHF.